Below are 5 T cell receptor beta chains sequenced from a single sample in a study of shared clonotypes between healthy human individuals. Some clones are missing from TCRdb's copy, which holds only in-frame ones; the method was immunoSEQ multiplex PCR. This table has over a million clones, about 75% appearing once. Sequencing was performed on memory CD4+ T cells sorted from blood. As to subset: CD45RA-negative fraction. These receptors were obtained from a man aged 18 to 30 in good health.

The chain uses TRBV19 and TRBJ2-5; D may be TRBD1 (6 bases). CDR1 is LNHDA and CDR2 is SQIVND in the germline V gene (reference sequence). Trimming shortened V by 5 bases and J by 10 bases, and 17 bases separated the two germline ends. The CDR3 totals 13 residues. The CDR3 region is CASSEHPGVGQYF. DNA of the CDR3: TGTGCCAGTAGTGAACACCCAGGGGTAGGCCAGTACTTC. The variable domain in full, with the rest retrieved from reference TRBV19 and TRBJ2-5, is DGGITQSPKYLFRKEGQNVTLSCEQNLNHDAMYWYRQDPGQGLRLIYYSQIVNDFQKGDIAEGYSVSREKKESFPLTVTSAQKNPTAFYLCASSEHPGVGQYFGPGTRLLVL.

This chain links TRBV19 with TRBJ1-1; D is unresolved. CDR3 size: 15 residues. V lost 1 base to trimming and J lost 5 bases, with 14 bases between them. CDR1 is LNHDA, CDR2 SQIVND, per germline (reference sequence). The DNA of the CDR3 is TGTGCCAGTAGTATAGTTCAGGCCGTGGGAACTGAAGCTTTCTTT. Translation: CASSIVQAVGTEAFF.

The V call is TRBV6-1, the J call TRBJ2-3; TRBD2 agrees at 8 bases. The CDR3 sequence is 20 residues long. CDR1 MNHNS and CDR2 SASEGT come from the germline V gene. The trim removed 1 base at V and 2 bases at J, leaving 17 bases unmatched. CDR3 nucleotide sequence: TGTGCCAGCAGTGAAGTACTAGCGGATCCCCGTACCCGTTCCACAGATACGCAGTATTTT. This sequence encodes CASSEVLADPRTRSTDTQYF.

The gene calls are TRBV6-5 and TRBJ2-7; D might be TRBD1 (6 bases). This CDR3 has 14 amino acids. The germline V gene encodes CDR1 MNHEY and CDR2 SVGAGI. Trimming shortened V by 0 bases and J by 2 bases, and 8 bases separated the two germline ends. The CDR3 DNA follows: TGTGCCAGCAGTTACTCGGGGACAACCTACGAGCAGTACTTC. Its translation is CASSYSGTTYEQYF.

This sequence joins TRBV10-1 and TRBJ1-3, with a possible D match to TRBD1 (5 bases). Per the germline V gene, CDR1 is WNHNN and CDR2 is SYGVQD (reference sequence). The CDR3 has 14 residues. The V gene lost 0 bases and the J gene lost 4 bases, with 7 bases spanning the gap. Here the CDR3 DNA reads TGCGCCAGCAGTGAGTCAGGGACGGGAAACACCATATATTTT. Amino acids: CASSESGTGNTIYF.